This T cell receptor beta chain was identified during a study of blood T cell repertoires in COVID-19. Clones were read by immunoSEQ multiplex PCR, and TCRdb kept only the in-frame ones, dropping some. This repertoire shows about 120,000 clones, about 82% found once; its top ten account for approximately 16%. V was pared by 2 bases and J by 3 bases, with 9 bases between. CDR3 size: 13 residues. Germline values: CDR1 SGHRS, CDR2 YFSETQ. The sequenced sample was peripheral blood. This chain joins TRBV5-1 and TRBJ2-7; tentative D call: TRBD2 (5 bases). The TCR sequence derives from a man aged 55 to 70 with active or convalescent COVID-19. The CDR3 is CASSFPGNYEQYF. The CDR3 coding sequence is TGCGCCAGCAGCTTCCCGGGAAACTACGAGCAGTACTTC.